The clone carrying this T cell receptor (beta chain) was detected only once. Antigen: not known. This record belongs to a study of cytomegalovirus exposure and HLA in healthy donors. About the research overall: About 200 million T cells yielded 120 million or so unique TCR beta sequences, as an earlier analysis found. Regarding the study as a whole: Overall, around 160 TCR beta chains were annotated as cytomegalovirus-associated. TCR beta V- and J-gene trimming was later associated with a missense DCLRE1C variant.

Use of 60 Vbeta and 13 Jbeta primers characterized the PCR. Using immunoSEQ multiplex PCR, the repertoire was profiled, and TCRdb retains in-frame clones only, with some absent. In the table there are over 80,000 clones, roughly 79% of which are singletons. The CDR3 loop spans 14 amino acids. The ends were cut back, 0 bases at V and 4 bases at J, with 9 bases in the middle. Germline loops: CDR1 SGHTA, CDR2 FQGTGA. The sequenced sample consisted of PBMCs. The gene calls are TRBV7-3 and TRBJ1-2; TRBD1 is a possible D gene (5 bases). The sequence derives from an older woman in good health and CMV-seropositive. The CDR3 DNA sequence: TGTGCCAGCAGCTTAACGGGGCAGGGCTATGGCTACACCTTC. Its translation is CASSLTGQGYGYTF.